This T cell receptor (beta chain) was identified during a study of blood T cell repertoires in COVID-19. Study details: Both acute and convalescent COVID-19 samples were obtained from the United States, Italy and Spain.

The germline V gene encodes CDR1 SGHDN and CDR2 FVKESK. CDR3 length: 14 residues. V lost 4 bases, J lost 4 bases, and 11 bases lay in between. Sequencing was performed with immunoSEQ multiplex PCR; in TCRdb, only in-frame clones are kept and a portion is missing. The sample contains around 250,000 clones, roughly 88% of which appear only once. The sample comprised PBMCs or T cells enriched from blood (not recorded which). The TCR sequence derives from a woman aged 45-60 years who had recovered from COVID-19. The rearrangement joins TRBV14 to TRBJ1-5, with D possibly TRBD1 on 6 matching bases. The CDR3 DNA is TGTGCCAGCAGCCTGCGGGGGGCTAATCAGCCCCAGCATTTT. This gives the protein CASSLRGANQPQHF.